This TCR beta chain was observed in a study of T cell responses to AZD1222 COVID-19 vaccine. Background on the study: Pooling covered second doses at about 4 or about 12 weeks.

Remarks on this clone: No antigen is known for it.

Here immunoSEQ multiplex PCR was the method, and the copy in TCRdb shows in-frame clones only, minus some. The sample includes approximately 150,000 clones, roughly nine tenths of them seen just once. The study's findings and limits: Possibly, clonal diversity was underestimated; donors were largely white British and included more females. As reported, nearly half of all spike-specific TCRs target variant regions that are unmutated.

V gave up 6 bases and J gave up 9 bases; unmatched junction bases: 9. The CDR3 runs 15 residues. Germline V CDR1 and CDR2: GTSNPN, SVGIG (reference sequence). This clonotype originated in an adult in good health. The sample consisted of peripheral blood, taken on day 0 of AZD1222 vaccination. This chain joins TRBV30 and TRBJ2-1; 15 bases are a match to TRBD2. CDR3 coding DNA: TGTGCCTGTACCGGGACTAGCGGGAGGTTCCGTGAGCAGTTCTTC. Amino acids: CACTGTSGRFREQFF.